The clone carrying this T cell receptor (beta chain) was found a few times. These data are taken from a study of molecular identifiers for immune sequencing clone quantification. A single record per CDR3 protein comes from TCRdb applying MiXCR to the PCR reads. Of some 580,000 distinct CDR3 sequences in the sample, about 25% were seen once. CDR1 is SNHLY and CDR2 is FYNNEI in the germline V gene. V shed 0 bases and J shed 4 bases, with 6 bases lying between them. The CDR3 contains 14 residues. Sequencing was performed on naive CD8+ T cells from blood, with Jurkat cell RNA spiked in. Subset reported: FACS-sorted CD8+CD4-CCR7+CD45RA+ naive T cells. The chain employs TRBV2 and TRBJ2-2; D not resolved. The clonotype was recovered from a human donor in good health. Some libraries in this study had Jurkat cell RNA spiked in. In nucleotides, the CDR3 is TGTGCCAGCAGTGAAGCGGTGGTCACCGGGGAGCTGTTTTTT. Translation: CASSEAVVTGELFF.